These T cell receptor beta chains were read from a single sample in a study of PD-L1 blockade in urothelial cancer. The assay was immunoSEQ multiplex PCR, and TCRdb's table has in-frame clones only and misses some. The table includes fewer than 65,000 clones, about 81% detected once. This specimen consisted of PBMCs, obtained around atezolizumab (anti-PD-L1) treatment. All receptors come from a man aged 65 to 85 with urothelial cancer. CDR3s include the opening cysteine and the closing phenylalanine or tryptophan. The D gene is left open where the match is weak. Expanded clones get a size class; other rows say once, few or many, or leave the size out.

abundance	v_gene	j_gene	d_gene	CDR3nt	CDR3aa
NA	TRBV28	TRBJ1-1	TRBD1	TGTGCCAGCAGCCTTCGTTTGACAGGGGAAGCTTTCTTT	CASSLRLTGEAFF
NA	TRBV4-3	TRBJ2-1	NA	TGCGCCAGCAGCCAAGACATCCCAATACGGAGCTCCTACAATGAGCAGTTCTTC	CASSQDIPIRSSYNEQFF
few	TRBV5-1	TRBJ2-7	TRBD1	TGCGCCAGCAGCATCGGGACAGGCCAGACCTACGAGCAGTACTTC	CASSIGTGQTYEQYF
NA	TRBV29-1	TRBJ1-2	TRBD1	TGCAGCGCCGGGGACAGTGGTTATGGCTACACCTTC	CSAGDSGYGYTF
NA	TRBV18	TRBJ2-5	TRBD1	TGTGCCAGCTCACCTAGCCCGGGACAGGGGCCTCGGTACCAAGAGACCCAGTACTTC	CASSPSPGQGPRYQETQYF
NA	TRBV5-1	TRBJ2-3	NA	TGCGCCAGCAGCTTGAATGAATTGCGGGTGAGCACAGATACGCAGTATTTT	CASSLNELRVSTDTQYF
NA	TRBV10-3	TRBJ2-1	TRBD2	TGTGCCATCAGCTTAGCGGGAAACTCCTACAATGAGCAGTTCTTC	CAISLAGNSYNEQFF
once	TRBV15	TRBJ2-5	TRBD2	TGTGCCACCAGCACCCCGGGAGGCCAAGAGACCCAGTACTTC	CATSTPGGQETQYF
NA	TRBV30	TRBJ1-3	NA	TGTGCCTGGAGTCGAGGTGGAGACACCATATATTTT	CAWSRGGDTIYF
NA	TRBV12-5	TRBJ2-5	NA	TGTGCTAGTGGTTTGCTCCAGGGGGAGACCCAGTACTTC	CASGLLQGETQYF
NA	TRBV7-9	TRBJ1-2	TRBD1	TGTGCCAGCAGCTACCCGGGACAGGCAACGGGCTACACCTTC	CASSYPGQATGYTF
once	TRBV5-4	TRBJ1-5	NA	TGTGCCAGCAGCTTGATAAGGGCGGGTAATCAGCCCCAGCATTTT	CASSLIRAGNQPQHF
NA	TRBV9	TRBJ1-5	TRBD1	TGTGCCAGCAGCAGAGGGGGGACAGGAGATCAGCCCCAGCATTTT	CASSRGGTGDQPQHF
NA	TRBV7-9	TRBJ2-2	NA	TGTGCCAGCAGTTTTCTCGGGAACACCGGGGAGCTGTTTTTT	CASSFLGNTGELFF
once	TRBV6-1	TRBJ1-1	NA	TGTGCCAGCAGTGAAGATCCGGCGGGGACTGAAGCTTTCTTT	CASSEDPAGTEAFF
NA	TRBV11-3	TRBJ2-1	NA	TGTGCCAGCAGCTTAGGAGCGGAGGTCGGCAATGAGCAGTTCTTC	CASSLGAEVGNEQFF
NA	TRBV2	TRBJ2-1	NA	TGTGCCAGCAGCGGGTCCCACAATGAGCAGTTCTTC	CASSGSHNEQFF
NA	TRBV5-1	TRBJ2-1	TRBD2	TGCGCCGGCAGCGAGCTCTCCGATAGCGGGAATATCTTC	CAGSELSDSGNIF
once	TRBV4-1	TRBJ1-5	TRBD1	TGCGCCAGCAGCCCAACCCCGACAGGGGCGAGTCAGCCCCAGCATTTT	CASSPTPTGASQPQHF
NA	TRBV5-1	TRBJ2-5	TRBD2	TGCGCCAGCGCGGGGGGAAGCGGGGGGCCCCCAGAGACCCAGTACTTC	CASAGGSGGPPETQYF
NA	TRBV6-5	TRBJ2-3	NA	TGTGCCAGCAGTTATGCCGGGGTTGGGACAGATACGCAGTATTTT	CASSYAGVGTDTQYF
NA	TRBV6-5	TRBJ2-7	TRBD2	TGTGCCAGCGGCCCTAGCGGGACGGGAGAGCAGTACTTC	CASGPSGTGEQYF
NA	TRBV4-3	TRBJ2-3	NA	TGCGCCAGCAGCCAAGCCGGGAGTAAGGGCACAGATACGCAGTATTTT	CASSQAGSKGTDTQYF
few	TRBV7-2	TRBJ2-5	NA	TGTGCCAGCAGCCCTGGCACCCAAGAGACCCAGTACTTC	CASSPGTQETQYF
NA	TRBV10-2	TRBJ2-2	TRBD2	TGCGCCAGCAGGAATAGCGGGACCGGGGAGCTGTTTTTT	CASRNSGTGELFF
NA	TRBV28	TRBJ1-2	NA	TGTGCCAGCAGGAGGGAGATTTTCTATGGCTACACCTTC	CASRREIFYGYTF
NA	TRBV20-1	TRBJ1-1	NA	TGCAGTGCCGTTCGGACAGCTGAAGCTTTCTTT	CSAVRTAEAFF
NA	TRBV7-2	TRBJ1-2	NA	TGTGCCAGCAGCCCCGGGGGGGGGCGTAATGGCTACACCTTC	CASSPGGGRNGYTF
NA	TRBV4-2	TRBJ2-2	NA	TGTGCCAGCAGCCCATACAGGAACACCGGGGAGCTGTTTTTT	CASSPYRNTGELFF
few	TRBV29-1	TRBJ1-1	NA	TGCAGCGCCCACAGGGTCACTGAAGCTTTCTTT	CSAHRVTEAFF
NA	TRBV5-1	TRBJ2-1	TRBD2	TGCGCCAGCAGCCTCACTAGCGGGACTAGCTACAATGAGCAGTTCTTC	CASSLTSGTSYNEQFF
few	TRBV7-9	TRBJ1-2	TRBD1	TGTGCCAGCAGCTCCCTCGTACAGGGGGATAGTGGCTACACCTTC	CASSSLVQGDSGYTF
few	TRBV15	TRBJ2-5	NA	TGTGCCACCAGCAGGTCCTTCCAAGAGACCCAGTACTTC	CATSRSFQETQYF
NA	TRBV13	TRBJ2-5	NA	TGTGCCAGCAGCTTAGAAGGTTTGGCAGGGTGGGGAGAGACCCAGTACTTC	CASSLEGLAGWGETQYF
NA	TRBV5-5	TRBJ2-7	TRBD1	TGTGCCAGCAGCTTGGTCTTCTTGGGGGACAGGGGAGAGGAGCAGTACTTC	CASSLVFLGDRGEEQYF
NA	TRBV4-2	TRBJ2-2	TRBD2	TGTGCCAGCAGCCAAGCGAGCGGGAGGTTGACCGGGGAGCTGTTTTTT	CASSQASGRLTGELFF
NA	TRBV5-4	TRBJ2-1	NA	TGTGCCAGCAGCTTGAAAGGCGGCGATGAGCAGTTCTTC	CASSLKGGDEQFF
NA	TRBV6-4	TRBJ2-3	NA	TGTGCCAGCAGTCCCTTTTCCCGACAGTCCACAGATACGCAGTATTTT	CASSPFSRQSTDTQYF
NA	TRBV2	TRBJ1-1	NA	TGTGCCAGCATCAATCTCAGGGGAACTGAAGCTTTCTTT	CASINLRGTEAFF
NA	TRBV6-1	TRBJ2-5	NA	TGTGCCAGCAGTGCTACAGGGAAGGAGACCCAGTACTTC	CASSATGKETQYF
NA	TRBV7-6	TRBJ2-7	TRBD1	TGTGCCAGCAGCACATGGACAGGGAACGAGCAGTACTTC	CASSTWTGNEQYF
NA	TRBV9	TRBJ2-2	NA	TGTGCCAGCAGCGTAGCCTCTAAACCCGGGGAGCTGTTTTTT	CASSVASKPGELFF
NA	TRBV10-1	TRBJ2-1	TRBD2	TGCGCCAGCAGCACTAGCGGGAGACGGGAGCAGTTCTTC	CASSTSGRREQFF
NA	TRBV7-2	TRBJ2-3	TRBD1	TGTGCCAGCAGCGTCCCGGACAGGGGGACAGATACGCAGTATTTT	CASSVPDRGTDTQYF
NA	TRBV2	TRBJ1-5	NA	TGTGCCAGCAGGGCAGGGGTAGGTGATCAGCCCCAGCATTTT	CASRAGVGDQPQHF